This T cell receptor (beta chain) was sequenced in a study of blood T cell repertoires in COVID-19 (dated by TCRdb to the early 2020s). About the study as a whole: Collaborator samples came from the United States, Italy and Spain and covered acute and convalescent phases of COVID-19. The prospective study material was composed of cDNA or gDNA derived from T cells, B-cell-depleted T cells, or PBMCs. Deeply sampled blood TCRbeta repertoires from subjects exposed to, actively infected with, or recovered from COVID-19 were included in the dataset. The repertoires were released in a freely available public database meant as a resource for research on the immune response to SARS-CoV-2. Samples were obtained from the ongoing ImmuneRACE study (first 160 participants) and from about 1,300 subjects provided by 6 global collaborators. Nearly every sample came with metadata listing a de-identified subject ID, COVID-19 status, age in years and sex. Where available, HLA class I and class II types were taken from metadata supplied by the sample provider and were not determined by assay-based typing.

The collaborating institutions used their own protocols to collect whole blood in K2EDTA tubes. For TCRbeta analysis, collaborators shipped samples as frozen whole blood, isolated PBMCs, or DNA extracted from either of those sample types. In regard to this clone: This receptor's antigen is unknown. The input lacks base qualities; no much larger clone sits a single base away.

Trimming at the junction amounts to 7 bases on V and 4 bases on J, and the germline ends lie 19 bases apart. The CDR3, cysteine through phenylalanine, is 15 amino acids long. CDR3 DNA is the only sequence kept; it has 45 bases, read in frame from the first base. CDR1 SGHAT and CDR2 FQNNGV are derived from the germline V gene. The immunoSEQ Assay, a bias-controlled multiplex PCR, was used to amplify TCRbeta CDR3 regions from genomic DNA. The original methods were these. The number of nucleated cells in each sample was estimated from the amplification of reference gene primers within the assay. To quantify the absolute abundance of each unique TCRbeta CDR3 rearrangement, sequence reads were collapsed and filtered. For each sample, productive Simpson clonality was calculated as the square root of Simpson's diversity index over productive rearrangements. TCRdb's version of the immuneACCESS table is confined to in-frame rearrangements and falls short of the full clone set. An unresolved V gene accounts for under half of the shortfall where checked; the remainder is of unknown origin. V and J calls and clone size are given by that table; D and trimming were obtained from the DNA. The sample has fewer than 250,000 clones on record, approximately 91% of them singletons. Roughly 0.7% of the sample goes to the ten largest clones.

Findings and caveats that apply to the study as a whole: Clinical and demographic metadata were provided uncurated, with the amount varying by source and participant.

This TCR derives from a middle-aged man with acute or convalescent COVID-19. The sequenced sample was peripheral blood. This chain joins TRBV11-2 to TRBJ2-5, with the identity of the D gene unclear. The CDR3 reads as follows: CASTELALALETQYF. The nucleotide sequence is TGTGCCAGCACCGAACTGGCATTAGCCTTAGAGACCCAGTACTTC.